This is a list of T cell receptor beta chains from one sample in a study of T cells after yellow fever vaccination. In TCRdb, the 5' RACE reads were re-called with MiXCR into one record per CDR3 protein. Of about 210,000 distinct CDR3 sequences in the sample, about 7% were seen once. Here the sequenced sample was CD4+ T cells sorted from PBMCs, taken on the day of the yellow fever booster vaccination. The receptors stem from a young man who received the YFV17D yellow fever vaccine. Both conserved end residues are part of each CDR3. The order of the fields is D gene, CDR3 length, clone size, V gene, J gene, CDR3 protein, CDR3 DNA. A D gene is named only where the DNA matches it firmly. Not all rows give a size; the values are once, few, many and, for expanded clones, a class.

>.|17|many|TRBV20-1|TRBJ2-1
CSAREIKSGSSYNEQFF
TGCAGTGCTAGAGAAATCAAAAGCGGTTCCTCCTACAATGAGCAGTTCTTC
>.|12|many|TRBV12-3/TRBV12-4|TRBJ2-5
CASSFTQETQYF
TGTGCCAGCAGCTTCACCCAAGAGACCCAGTACTTC
>.|14|.|TRBV5-4|TRBJ2-3
CASSLGDGRDTQYF
TGTGCCAGCAGCTTGGGGGACGGGAGAGATACGCAGTATTTT
>.|14|many|TRBV6-2/TRBV6-3|TRBJ2-5
CASSYPVGIGTQYF
TGTGCCAGCAGTTACCCCGTAGGGATCGGGACCCAGTACTTC
>TRBD1|15|.|TRBV6-5|TRBJ1-2
CASSYLQGAGDGYTF
TGTGCCAGCAGTTACTTACAGGGGGCGGGGGATGGCTACACCTTC
>TRBD2|14|many|TRBV20-1|TRBJ2-1
CSAPESGTYNEQFF
TGCAGTGCCCCCGAAAGCGGGACCTACAATGAGCAGTTCTTC
>.|15|few|TRBV4-2|TRBJ1-4
CASSQDPAGAEKLFF
TGTGCCAGCAGCCAAGATCCAGCTGGGGCCGAAAAACTGTTTTTT
>.|15|many|TRBV7-2|TRBJ2-3
CASSLVEGRTDTQYF
TGTGCCAGCAGCTTAGTGGAGGGGAGGACAGATACGCAGTATTTT
>.|11|.|TRBV7-2|TRBJ2-7
CASSSPVEQYF
TGTGCCAGCAGCTCGCCTGTCGAGCAGTACTTC
>TRBD1|15|.|TRBV6-1|TRBJ2-3
CASIPDRASTDTQYF
TGTGCCAGCATCCCCGACAGGGCTAGCACAGATACGCAGTATTTT
>TRBD1|15|many|TRBV18|TRBJ2-7
CASSPLGTGGIEQYF
TGTGCCAGCTCACCTCTTGGGACAGGGGGCATCGAGCAGTACTTC
>TRBD1|14|few|TRBV7-9|TRBJ1-6
CASSLTGAHSPLHF
TGTGCCAGCAGCTTAACAGGGGCGCATTCACCCCTCCACTTT
>.|15|.|TRBV5-5|TRBJ2-3
CASSLGPLDTDTQYF
TGTGCCAGCAGCTTGGGACCTTTGGACACAGATACGCAGTATTTT
>.|15|few|TRBV7-6|TRBJ2-1
CASSLKESSYNEQFF
TGTGCCAGCAGCTTGAAGGAGAGCTCCTACAATGAGCAGTTCTTC
>TRBD1|17|many|TRBV5-1|TRBJ2-3
CASSLTSTGETTDTQYF
TGCGCCAGCAGCCTCACCTCCACAGGGGAAACCACAGATACGCAGTATTTT
>.|13|.|TRBV3-1|TRBJ2-7
CASSRWGDGEQYF
TGTGCCAGCAGCCGTTGGGGGGATGGCGAGCAGTACTTC
>.|13|many|TRBV12-3/TRBV12-4|TRBJ2-7
CASSLGLTYEQYF
TGTGCCAGCAGTTTAGGCCTTACCTACGAGCAGTACTTC
>.|15|few|TRBV7-2|TRBJ1-3
CASSSQTGQGNTIYF
TGTGCCAGCAGCTCCCAGACAGGACAGGGAAACACCATATATTTT
>.|12|.|TRBV5-4|TRBJ2-1
CASSWGADEQFF
TGTGCCAGCAGCTGGGGCGCAGATGAGCAGTTCTTC
>.|13|many|TRBV7-3|TRBJ2-7
CASSLNIGTEQYF
TGTGCCAGCAGCTTAAATATCGGGACCGAGCAGTACTTC
>TRBD2|15|few|TRBV5-4|TRBJ2-1
CASSPSGNSYNEQFF
TGTGCCAGCAGCCCGAGCGGGAACTCCTACAATGAGCAGTTCTTC
>.|14|many|TRBV20-1|TRBJ2-3
CSASLGANTDTQYF
TGCAGTGCTAGTCTAGGAGCTAACACAGATACGCAGTATTTT
>.|13|once|TRBV7-9|TRBJ2-5
CASSLEVAETQYF
TGTGCCAGCAGCTTAGAGGTGGCGGAGACCCAGTACTTC
>TRBD2|18|few|TRBV20-1|TRBJ2-3
CSARVGLAGAVHTDTQYF
TGCAGTGCTAGAGTGGGACTAGCGGGAGCGGTCCACACAGATACGCAGTATTTT
>TRBD1|15|many|TRBV5-6|TRBJ1-2
CASSRWTGGNYGYTF
TGTGCCAGCAGCCGATGGACAGGGGGAAACTATGGCTACACCTTC
>.|18|many|TRBV5-6|TRBJ2-4
CASSLSETVYLAKNIQYF
TGTGCCAGCAGCTTGTCCGAGACCGTCTACCTAGCCAAAAACATTCAGTACTTC
>TRBD1|15|many|TRBV7-2|TRBJ2-5
CASSLGDRDQETQYF
TGTGCCAGCAGCTTAGGGGACAGGGACCAAGAGACCCAGTACTTC
>.|16|.|TRBV20-1|TRBJ2-3
CSATAQLEGWADTQYF
TGCAGTGCTACAGCCCAATTGGAGGGTTGGGCAGATACGCAGTATTTT
>TRBD1|15|.|TRBV7-2|TRBJ1-5
CASSLGGTGDQPQHF
TGTGCCAGCAGCTTAGGAGGGACAGGGGATCAGCCCCAGCATTTT
>TRBD2|14|many|TRBV7-9|TRBJ2-2
CASKETSGTGELFF
TGTGCCAGCAAGGAGACTAGCGGCACCGGGGAGCTGTTTTTT
>TRBD2|15|few|TRBV5-6|TRBJ2-3
CASNKLADSTDTQYF
TGTGCCAGCAACAAACTAGCGGATAGCACAGATACGCAGTATTTT
>TRBD2|16|many|TRBV15|TRBJ2-7
CATSRGLAGGSYEQYF
TGTGCCACCAGCAGGGGCTTAGCGGGAGGCTCCTACGAGCAGTACTTC
>TRBD1|14|few|TRBV2|TRBJ1-6
CASSAGGGNSPLHF
TGTGCCAGCAGTGCAGGGGGCGGCAATTCACCCCTCCACTTT
>.|14|.|TRBV20-1|TRBJ2-5
CSARDDGLEETQYF
TGCAGTGCTAGAGACGACGGGCTGGAAGAGACCCAGTACTTC
>TRBD1|15|few|TRBV9|TRBJ2-3
CASSVAWTGWDTQYF
TGTGCCAGCAGCGTAGCGTGGACAGGGTGGGATACGCAGTATTTT
>TRBD1|12|few|TRBV5-1|TRBJ2-1
CASSVGQPEQFF
TGCGCCAGCAGCGTGGGACAGCCCGAGCAGTTCTTC
>TRBD2|17|.|TRBV20-1|TRBJ2-1
CCARDLLAGGPLGEQFF
TGCTGTGCTAGAGATCTGTTAGCGGGAGGCCCACTCGGTGAGCAGTTCTTC